Below, one T cell receptor beta chain is given with its context. A CD45RA+ naive subset and a CD45RA-negative memory subset were split from CD4+ cells. Measured with immunoSEQ multiplex PCR; TCRdb has only the in-frame clones, and not every one. The table shows over 1.5 million clones, with approximately 98% occurring only once. The entry originates in a study of shared clonotypes between healthy human individuals. This clonotype was obtained from a man aged 25-45 years in good health. The specimen sequenced was naive CD4+ T cells sorted from blood. The subset: CD45RA+ positively selected.

CDR3 coding DNA: TGTGCCAGCTTGGTTCCGGGGTGGGGCGAGCAGTACTTC. Translation: CASLVPGWGEQYF. The gene calls are TRBV18 and TRBJ2-7, with D perhaps TRBD2 (5 bases). In germline, CDR1 is KGHSH, CDR2 LQKENI. The CDR3 has 13 residues. Trimming removed 7 bases at V and 6 bases at J, with 16 bases between.